Shown below are 24 T cell receptor beta chains from a single sample sequenced in a study of technical replicates of blood from a few donors. TCRdb's copy holds only in-frame clones and misses some; the assay was immunoSEQ multiplex PCR. The profile shows about 81,000 clones, approximately 94% of them singletons. Sequencing was carried out using T cells isolated from PBMCs. The source of these receptors is a human donor in good health.

The gene calls are TRBV9 and TRBJ1-1, with 7 bases lining up with TRBD1. J lost 1 base, V lost 6 bases, and 12 bases had no gene match. The CDR3 is 16 residues long. CDR1 is SGDLS, CDR2 YYNGEE, per germline. CDR3 DNA sequence: TGTGCCAGCACGCCTTTCGCCGGGACAGCGAACACTGAAGCTTTCTTT. Encoded protein: CASTPFAGTANTEAFF.

The V call is TRBV4-2, the J call TRBJ2-2, with 7 bases aligning to TRBD1. This CDR3 spans 13 amino acids. With 4 bases clipped from V and 6 bases from J, the junction kept 2 bases outside the gene matches. The germline V gene encodes CDR1 LGHNA and CDR2 YNFKEQ. In nucleotides, the CDR3 is TGTGCCAGCAGCCCGACAGGGCCCGGGGAGCTGTTTTTT. Translating it yields CASSPTGPGELFF.

CDR3 sequence reads: CASSLSLTTNEKLFF. The CDR3 DNA reads TGTGCCAGCAGCCTAAGTTTAACAACTAATGAAAAACTGTTTTTT. The chain recombines TRBV28 with TRBJ1-4; D call uncertain. In germline, CDR1 is MDHEN, CDR2 SYDVKM. The CDR3 contains 15 residues. V lost 6 bases, J lost 0 bases, and 11 bases lay in between.

CDR3 sequence: CASSQGTGEGTEAFF. CDR3 DNA sequence: TGCGCCAGCAGCCAAGGGACAGGGGAAGGCACTGAAGCTTTCTTT. V and J are TRBV4-3 and TRBJ1-1, with 9 bases identical to TRBD1. This CDR3 contains 15 residues. The ends lost 1 base at V and 4 bases at J; junction bases unmatched: 4. Per germline, CDR1 LGHNA and CDR2 YSLEER.

The chain recombines TRBV7-2 with TRBJ2-7, with 9 bases fitting TRBD2. Germline CDR1 reads SGHTA; CDR2 reads FQGNSA. This CDR3 has 15 residues. The ends lost 0 bases at V and 4 bases at J; junction bases unmatched: 4. The CDR3 sequence: CASSLASGSQYEQYF. CDR3 DNA sequence: TGTGCCAGCAGCTTAGCTAGCGGGAGTCAATACGAGCAGTACTTC. The full variable domain, with the rest looked up from reference TRBV7-2 and TRBJ2-7, is GAGVSQSPSNKVTEKGKDVELRCDPISGHTALYWYRQSLGQGLEFLIYFQGNSAPDKSGLPSDRFSAERTGGSVSTLTIQRTQQEDSAVYLCASSLASGSQYEQYFGPGTRLTVT.

This sequence joins TRBV6-1 and TRBJ1-1; TRBD1 matches 8 bases. The CDR3 sequence is 13 residues long. Germline-derived CDR1 and CDR2 are MNHNS and SASEGT. Trimming at V came to 9 bases and at J to 3 bases, leaving 6 bases not matched to a gene. The CDR3 reads CASSRGLYTEAFF. DNA for the CDR3: TGTGCCAGTAGCAGGGGGCTCTACACTGAAGCTTTCTTT.

CDR3 sequence reads: CAGERNTEAFF. The CDR3 DNA reads as TGTGCCGGTGAGAGGAACACTGAAGCTTTCTTT. This rearrangement joins TRBV30 to TRBJ1-1; the D is unclear. Looked up from germline, CDR1 is GTSNPN and CDR2 is SVGIG (reference sequence). CDR3 length equals 11 residues. The V and J ends lost 8 bases and 1 base respectively, with 8 bases between them.

The rearrangement links TRBV19 to TRBJ2-2; TRBD1 matches at 10 bases. The V and J ends lost 9 bases and 5 bases, in that order; junction bases with no gene match: 9. The CDR3 covers 15 residues. Germline values: CDR1 LNHDA, CDR2 SQIVND (reference sequence). CDR3 sequence: CASVKGQGLTGELFF. The DNA for the CDR3 is TGTGCCAGCGTAAAGGGACAGGGGTTAACCGGGGAGCTGTTTTTT.

The chain carries TRBV30 and TRBJ1-2; 7 positions match TRBD1. CDR1 is GTSNPN, CDR2 SVGIG, per germline (reference sequence). The CDR3 consists of 14 residues. With V trimmed by 5 bases and J by 8 bases, 14 bases remained unmatched. DNA of the CDR3: TGTGCCTGGGGTAGGACAGGCGACTTTGGGGGCTACACCTTC. It yields the protein CAWGRTGDFGGYTF.

The chain uses TRBV7-8 and TRBJ2-5; 9 bases are shared with TRBD2. V lost 5 bases and J lost 4; bases outside the gene matches: 11. Germline V gene sequence: CDR1 SGHVS, CDR2 FQNEAQ. The CDR3 is 16 residues long. CDR3 coding DNA: TGTGCCAGCAGCCCCCACATGGGACTAGCAGGAGAGACCCAGTACTTC. This codes for CASSPHMGLAGETQYF.

The rearrangement uses TRBV5-1 and TRBJ2-3, with 8 bases identical to TRBD1. Trimming at V came to 4 bases and at J to 6 bases, leaving 22 bases not matched to a gene. The CDR3 sequence is 19 residues long. The germline gives CDR1 SGHRS, CDR2 YFSETQ. This CDR3 is CASSPRDRHTSYQGDTQYF. CDR3 in DNA: TGCGCCAGCAGCCCCCGGGACAGGCATACCTCCTATCAGGGGGATACGCAGTATTTT. The variable domain in full, completed from reference TRBV5-1 and TRBJ2-3, reads KAGVTQTPRYLIKTRGQQVTLSCSPISGHRSVSWYQQTPGQGLQFLFEYFSETQRNKGNFPGRFSGRQFSNSRSEMNVSTLELGDSALYLCASSPRDRHTSYQGDTQYFGPGTRLTVL.

This chain links TRBV5-5 with TRBJ1-1; 8 positions match TRBD1. Losses at the gene ends were 7 bases for V and 0 bases for J; bases not matched to a gene: 5. Germline V gives CDR1 SGHKS, CDR2 YYEKEE (reference sequence). This CDR3 is built from 14 residues. CDR3: CASARQGLNTEAFF. CDR3 nucleotide sequence: TGTGCCAGCGCACGACAGGGGCTGAACACTGAAGCTTTCTTT.

This chain joins TRBV5-6 and TRBJ2-3; the match to TRBD2 covers 9 bases. Trimming took 4 bases from V and 6 from J; bases not matched to a gene: 6. CDR3 length: 14 residues. The V gene's germline CDR1 is SGHDT and CDR2 YYEEEE. The CDR3 protein is CASSPGGRGDTQYF. The DNA for the CDR3 is TGTGCCAGCAGCCCGGGCGGGAGGGGGGATACGCAGTATTTT.

This rearrangement joins TRBV9 to TRBJ1-1; possible D gene TRBD1, 5 bases. V lost 6 bases to trimming and J lost 4 bases, with 22 bases between them. The CDR3 totals 16 residues. The germline V gene encodes CDR1 SGDLS and CDR2 YYNGEE. As DNA, the CDR3 is TGTGCCAGCACCCCAGTGGGCGGAGGGGCTATCACTGAAGCTTTCTTT. Amino acid sequence: CASTPVGGGAITEAFF.

This sequence joins TRBV18 and TRBJ2-4; D ambiguous. This CDR3 spans 20 amino acids. V was trimmed by 3 bases and J by 2 bases, leaving 26 bases between them. The germline CDR1 and CDR2 sequences are KGHSH and LQKENI. CDR3 nucleotide sequence: TGTGCCAGCTCACCGGGCAACGGTCGAAATTTCCAGCTATCCAAAAACATTCAGTACTTC. Its translation: CASSPGNGRNFQLSKNIQYF.

This clone has only one observation. In DNA, the CDR3 is TGTGCCAGCTTAAAACGGGATATTTATACGCAGTATTTT. Its translation: CASLKRDIYTQYF. The chain combines TRBV2 with TRBJ2-3; D might be TRBD2 (5 bases). The CDR3 loop spans 13 amino acids. V was cut by 8 bases and J by 7 bases, with 16 bases left in between. Per germline, CDR1 SNHLY and CDR2 FYNNEI.

This clone was observed a handful of times. The gene calls are TRBV2 and TRBJ1-5; 7 nucleotides line up with TRBD1. Per germline, CDR1 SNHLY and CDR2 FYNNEI. CDR3 size: 16 residues. After removal of 6 bases from V and 1 base from J, the junction contained 9 bases not matched to a gene. The CDR3 sequence is CASSARQGRSNQPQHF. CDR3 DNA: TGTGCCAGCAGCGCACGACAGGGCAGGAGCAATCAGCCCCAGCATTTT.

The V gene is TRBV27, the J gene TRBJ2-1; possibly TRBD2 for D (6 bases). From germline, CDR1 is MNHEY and CDR2 SMNVEV (reference sequence). V lost 2 bases and J lost 2, with 13 bases in between. This CDR3 has 16 amino acids. CDR3 sequence reads: CASSLGIAATYNEQFF. CDR3 sequence (DNA): TGTGCCAGCAGTTTAGGAATAGCGGCCACCTACAATGAGCAGTTCTTC.

The rearrangement joins TRBV11-2 to TRBJ1-2; no reliable D call. Trimming removed 5 bases at V and 2 bases at J, with 12 bases between. This CDR3 comprises 14 residues. The V gene's germline CDR1 is SGHAT and CDR2 FQNNGV. CDR3 nucleotide sequence: TGTGCCAGCAGCCCCGCGGGGTCCAACTATGGCTACACCTTC. Amino acids: CASSPAGSNYGYTF. The entire variable domain, with the rest obtained from reference TRBV11-2 and TRBJ1-2, is as follows: EAGVAQSPRYKIIEKRQSVAFWCNPISGHATLYWYQQILGQGPKLLIQFQNNGVVDDSQLPKDRFSAERLKGVDSTLKIQPAKLEDSAVYLCASSPAGSNYGYTFGSGTRLTVV.

The V call is TRBV2, the J call TRBJ2-1; 12 nucleotides align to TRBD1. The CDR3 covers 18 residues. The germline gives CDR1 SNHLY, CDR2 FYNNEI. The J segment lost 6 bases and the V segment lost 6 bases, leaving 15 bases of the junction unmatched. The CDR3: CASRRRDRGPEVFNEQFF. The DNA of the CDR3 is TGTGCCAGCAGACGCCGGGACAGGGGGCCTGAGGTCTTCAATGAGCAGTTCTTC.

The chain couples TRBV4-1 to TRBJ1-5; tentative D call: TRBD1 (5 bases). The length of the CDR3 is 15 residues. Germline CDR1 is MGHRA and CDR2 is YSYEKL. Trimming stripped 4 bases from V and 0 bases from J, with 10 bases between. The CDR3 region is CASSLTENSNQPQHF. Here the CDR3 DNA reads TGCGCCAGCAGCCTGACAGAAAATAGCAATCAGCCCCAGCATTTT.

This chain joins TRBV9 and TRBJ1-2; tentatively, D is TRBD1 (5 bases). The germline V gene encodes CDR1 SGDLS and CDR2 YYNGEE. The ends were cut back, 7 bases at V and 9 bases at J, with 13 bases in the middle. The CDR3 runs to 11 residues. The CDR3 DNA is TGTGCCAGCTTAAGTGGGGCGCGCTACACCTTC. Encoded protein: CASLSGARYTF. Based on the CDR3 plus reference TRBV9 and TRBJ1-2, the full variable domain is DSGVTQTPKHLITATGQRVTLRCSPRSGDLSVYWYQQSLDQGLQFLIQYYNGEERAKGNILERFSAQQFPDLHSELNLSSLELGDSALYFCASLSGARYTFGSGTRLTVV.

The chain links TRBV5-1 to TRBJ2-3; D may be TRBD1 (5 bases). There are 14 residues in the CDR3. From germline, CDR1 is SGHRS and CDR2 YFSETQ. The V and J ends lost 0 bases and 4 bases respectively, with 9 bases between them. For the CDR3, the DNA is TGCGCCAGCAGCTTGGCCGACAGCCCAGATACGCAGTATTTT. Its translation is CASSLADSPDTQYF.

The rearrangement links TRBV10-1 to TRBJ1-1; 7 bases are shared with TRBD1. CDR1 is WNHNN, CDR2 SYGVQD, per germline (reference sequence). V lost 2 bases and J lost 5; bases outside the gene matches: 5. The CDR3 consists of 14 residues. CDR3 in DNA: TGCGCCAGCAGTGAGCGAAGGGGGCTTACTGAAGCTTTCTTT. Translated: CASSERRGLTEAFF.